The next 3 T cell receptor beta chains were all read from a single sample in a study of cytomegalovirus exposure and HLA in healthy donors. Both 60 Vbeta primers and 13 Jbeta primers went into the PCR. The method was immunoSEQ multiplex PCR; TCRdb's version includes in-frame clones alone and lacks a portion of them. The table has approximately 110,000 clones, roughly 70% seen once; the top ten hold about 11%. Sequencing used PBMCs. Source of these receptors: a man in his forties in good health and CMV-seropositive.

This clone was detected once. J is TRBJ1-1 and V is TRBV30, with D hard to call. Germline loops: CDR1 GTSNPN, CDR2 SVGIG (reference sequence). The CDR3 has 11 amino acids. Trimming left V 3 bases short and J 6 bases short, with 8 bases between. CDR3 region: CAWSPGAEAFF. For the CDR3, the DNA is TGTGCCTGGAGCCCGGGAGCTGAAGCTTTCTTT.

DNA of the CDR3: TGCAGCGTCGACAGGGGCCAAATCACAGATACGCAGTATTTT. Its translation: CSVDRGQITDTQYF. The V and J genes are TRBV29-1 and TRBJ2-3, with 8 bases lining up with TRBD1. Trimming took 6 bases from V and 2 from J; bases not matched to a gene: 7. There are 14 residues in the CDR3. The germline V gene has CDR1 SQVTM and CDR2 ANQGSEA.

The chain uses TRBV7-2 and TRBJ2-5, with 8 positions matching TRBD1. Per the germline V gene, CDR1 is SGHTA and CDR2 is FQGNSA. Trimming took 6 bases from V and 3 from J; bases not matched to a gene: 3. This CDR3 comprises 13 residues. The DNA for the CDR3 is TGTGCCAGCAGTATGACAGGGGAAGAGACCCAGTACTTC. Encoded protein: CASSMTGEETQYF.